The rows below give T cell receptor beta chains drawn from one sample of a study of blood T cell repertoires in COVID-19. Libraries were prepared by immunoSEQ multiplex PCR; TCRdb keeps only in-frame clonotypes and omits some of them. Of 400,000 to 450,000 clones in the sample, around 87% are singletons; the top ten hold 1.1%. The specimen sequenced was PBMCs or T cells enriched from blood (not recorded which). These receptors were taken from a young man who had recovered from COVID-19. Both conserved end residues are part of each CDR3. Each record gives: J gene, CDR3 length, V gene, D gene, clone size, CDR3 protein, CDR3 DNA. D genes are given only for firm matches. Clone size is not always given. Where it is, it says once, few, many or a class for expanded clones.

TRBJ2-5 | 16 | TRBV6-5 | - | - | CASSYTQYGAWKTQYF | TGTGCCAGCAGTTACACCCAATACGGAGCCTGGAAGACCCAGTACTTC
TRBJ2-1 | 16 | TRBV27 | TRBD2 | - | CASSLPRLAGANEQFF | TGTGCCAGCAGTTTACCAAGACTAGCGGGAGCTAATGAGCAGTTCTTC
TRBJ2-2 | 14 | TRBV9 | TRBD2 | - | CASSVSTSPGELFF | TGTGCCAGCAGCGTTTCGACTAGCCCCGGGGAGCTGTTTTTT
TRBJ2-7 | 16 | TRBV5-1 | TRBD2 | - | CASSLGTSGMVYEQYF | TGCGCCAGCAGCCTAGGGACTAGCGGGATGGTCTACGAGCAGTACTTC
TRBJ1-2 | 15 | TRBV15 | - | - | CATSSPDGHFYGYTF | TGTGCCACCAGCAGCCCCGACGGACACTTCTATGGCTACACCTTC
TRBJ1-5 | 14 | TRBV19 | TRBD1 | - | CASRSDRGSWPQHF | TGTGCCAGTAGGTCAGACAGGGGCTCCTGGCCCCAGCATTTT
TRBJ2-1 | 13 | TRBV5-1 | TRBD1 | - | CASKRGPVNEQFF | TGCGCCAGCAAAAGGGGGCCCGTCAATGAGCAGTTCTTC
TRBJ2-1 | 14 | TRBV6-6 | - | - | CASWLSGQNNEQFF | TGTGCCAGCTGGCTCTCAGGACAGAACAATGAGCAGTTCTTC
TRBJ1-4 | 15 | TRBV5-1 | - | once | CASSWGGHINEKLFF | TGCGCCAGCAGCTGGGGGGGACACATTAATGAAAAACTGTTTTTT
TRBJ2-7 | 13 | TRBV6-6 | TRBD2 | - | CASRTSGEYEQYF | TGTGCCAGCCGGACTAGCGGGGAGTACGAGCAGTACTTC
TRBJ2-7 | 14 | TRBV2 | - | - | CASSRDIGTYEQYF | TGTGCCAGCAGTCGGGACATAGGCACCTACGAGCAGTACTTC
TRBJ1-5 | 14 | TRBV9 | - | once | CASSPGGGAQPQHF | TGTGCCAGCAGCCCCGGGGGTGGGGCTCAGCCCCAGCATTTT
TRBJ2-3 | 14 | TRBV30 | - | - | CAWSVRQGSDTQYF | TGTGCCTGGAGTGTACGTCAGGGATCGGATACGCAGTATTTT
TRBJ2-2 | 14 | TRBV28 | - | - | CASFRGGLAGELFF | TGTGCCAGCTTCCGGGGAGGATTGGCCGGGGAGCTGTTTTTT
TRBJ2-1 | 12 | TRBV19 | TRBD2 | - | CASGGLVGEQFF | TGTGCCAGTGGGGGACTAGTCGGTGAGCAGTTCTTC
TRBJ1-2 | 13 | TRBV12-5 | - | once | CASGLVSGDGYTF | TGTGCTAGTGGTTTGGTATCGGGGGACGGCTACACCTTC
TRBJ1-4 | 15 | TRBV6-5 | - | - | CASSYTGRANEKLFF | TGTGCCAGCAGTTATACAGGGAGGGCGAATGAAAAACTGTTTTTT
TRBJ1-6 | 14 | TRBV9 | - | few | CASSPRGYNSPLHF | TGTGCCAGCAGCCCGAGGGGGTATAATTCACCCCTCCACTTT
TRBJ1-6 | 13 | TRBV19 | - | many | CASSSQGYSPLHF | TGTGCCAGTAGTAGCCAGGGTTATTCACCCCTCCACTTT
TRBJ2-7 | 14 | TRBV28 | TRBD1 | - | CASRRGQVSYEQYF | TGTGCCAGCAGGCGGGGACAGGTCTCCTACGAGCAGTACTTC
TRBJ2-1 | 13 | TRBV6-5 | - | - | CASSPSPYNEQFF | TGTGCCAGCAGTCCGAGTCCGTACAATGAGCAGTTCTTC
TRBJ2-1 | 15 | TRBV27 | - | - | CATRLGVATNNEQFF | TGTGCCACCCGTTTGGGAGTAGCGACAAACAATGAGCAGTTCTTC
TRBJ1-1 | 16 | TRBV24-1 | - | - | CATSDSGSLGGTEAFF | TGTGCCACCAGTGACTCGGGATCCTTGGGTGGCACTGAAGCTTTCTTT
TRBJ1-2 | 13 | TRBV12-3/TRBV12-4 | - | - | CASSEGGASGYTF | TGTGCCAGCAGCGAGGGGGGGGCGAGCGGCTACACCTTC
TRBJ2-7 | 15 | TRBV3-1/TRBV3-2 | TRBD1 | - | CASRAGGALSREQYF | TGTGCCAGCAGGGCAGGGGGTGCCCTATCCCGAGAGCAGTACTTC
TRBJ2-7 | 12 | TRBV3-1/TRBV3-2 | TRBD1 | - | CASSQEVRGLYF | TGTGCCAGCAGCCAAGAAGTGAGGGGGCTGTACTTC
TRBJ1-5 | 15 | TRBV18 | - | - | CASSPGYGDNQPQHF | TGTGCCAGCTCACCAGGTTACGGTGACAATCAGCCCCAGCATTTT
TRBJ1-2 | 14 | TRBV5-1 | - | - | CASSLERQVDGYTF | TGCGCCAGCAGCTTGGAACGACAGGTCGATGGCTACACCTTC
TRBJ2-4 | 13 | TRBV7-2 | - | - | CASSLADSNIQYF | TGTGCCAGCAGCTTGGCGGACAGTAACATTCAGTACTTC
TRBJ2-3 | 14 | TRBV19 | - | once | CASSELRDTDTQYF | TGTGCCAGTTCGGAACTACGAGACACAGATACGCAGTATTTT
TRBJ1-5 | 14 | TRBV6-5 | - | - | CASSSYGRNQPQHF | TGTGCCAGCAGCTCTTATGGGCGAAATCAGCCCCAGCATTTT
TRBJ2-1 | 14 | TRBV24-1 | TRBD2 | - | CATSDLRGLLGQFF | TGTGCCACCAGTGATTTGCGGGGACTACTGGGGCAGTTCTTC
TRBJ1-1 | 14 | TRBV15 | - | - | CATSSFRGVTEAFF | TGTGCCACCAGCAGCTTCCGGGGGGTCACTGAAGCTTTCTTT
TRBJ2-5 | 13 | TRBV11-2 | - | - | CASSLGRSETQYF | TGTGCCAGCAGCTTAGGTCGCAGTGAGACCCAGTACTTC
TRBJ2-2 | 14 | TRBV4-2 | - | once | CASSHSQNTGELFF | TGTGCCAGCAGCCATTCACAGAACACCGGGGAGCTGTTTTTT
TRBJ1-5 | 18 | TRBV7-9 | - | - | CASSFGPTGRHDRQPQHF | TGTGCCAGCAGCTTTGGCCCAACAGGTCGGCACGATCGGCAGCCCCAGCATTTT
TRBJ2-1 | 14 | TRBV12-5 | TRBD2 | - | CASLTGLLEGEQFF | TGTGCTAGCCTTACGGGACTATTGGAGGGTGAGCAGTTCTTC
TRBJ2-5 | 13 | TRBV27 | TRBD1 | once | CASSKRQGETQYF | TGTGCCAGCAGTAAAAGACAGGGCGAGACCCAGTACTTC
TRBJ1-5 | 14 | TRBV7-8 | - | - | CASSLARQTQPQHF | TGTGCCAGCAGCTTAGCGAGGCAGACTCAGCCCCAGCATTTT
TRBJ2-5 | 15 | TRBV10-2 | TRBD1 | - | CASTPGQGVRETQYF | TGCGCCAGCACCCCGGGACAGGGGGTAAGAGAGACCCAGTACTTC
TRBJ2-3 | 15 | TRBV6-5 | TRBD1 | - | CASSYGTENSDTQYF | TGTGCCAGCAGTTACGGGACAGAAAATTCAGATACGCAGTATTTT
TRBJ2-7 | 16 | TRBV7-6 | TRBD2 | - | CASSSLAGSVPYEQYF | TGTGCCAGCAGCTCATTAGCGGGATCTGTTCCCTACGAGCAGTACTTC
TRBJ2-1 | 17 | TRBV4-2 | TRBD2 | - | CASSQDRLAGGYNEQFF | TGTGCCAGCAGCCAAGACCGTCTAGCGGGAGGGTACAATGAGCAGTTCTTC
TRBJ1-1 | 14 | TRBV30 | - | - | CAWSGGGSRTEAFF | TGTGCCTGGAGTGGTGGGGGGAGTCGCACTGAAGCTTTCTTT
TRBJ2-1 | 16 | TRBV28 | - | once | CASSLAGRVTYNEQFF | TGTGCCAGCAGTTTGGCTGGGCGAGTTACCTACAATGAGCAGTTCTTC
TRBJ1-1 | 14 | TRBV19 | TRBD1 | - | CASRRQGMNTEAFF | TGTGCCAGTAGGCGACAGGGGATGAACACTGAAGCTTTCTTT
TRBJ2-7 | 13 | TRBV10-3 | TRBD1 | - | CAISGTGVYEQYF | TGTGCCATCAGTGGGACAGGGGTGTACGAGCAGTACTTC
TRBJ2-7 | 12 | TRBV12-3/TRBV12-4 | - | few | CASSLVQYEQYF | TGTGCCAGCAGTTTAGTACAGTACGAGCAGTACTTC
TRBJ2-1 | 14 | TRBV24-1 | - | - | CATSGNIRRDEQFF | TGTGCCACCAGCGGGAACATTAGGAGGGATGAGCAGTTCTTC
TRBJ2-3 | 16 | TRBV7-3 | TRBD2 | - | CASSPGTSGKGDTQYF | TGTGCCAGCAGCCCGGGGACTAGCGGGAAGGGAGATACGCAGTATTTT
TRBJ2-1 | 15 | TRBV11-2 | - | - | CASSLEISARDEQFF | TGTGCCAGCAGCTTAGAGATTAGCGCTAGAGATGAGCAGTTCTTC
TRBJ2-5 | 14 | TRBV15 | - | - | CATSRREIQETQYF | TGTGCCACCAGCAGACGGGAGATACAAGAGACCCAGTACTTC
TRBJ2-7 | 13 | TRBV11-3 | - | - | CASSFGTTYEQYF | TGTGCCAGCAGCTTCGGGACAACCTACGAGCAGTACTTC
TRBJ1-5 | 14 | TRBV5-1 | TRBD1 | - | CASSPNRGDQPQHF | TGCGCCAGCAGCCCCAACAGGGGAGATCAGCCCCAGCATTTT
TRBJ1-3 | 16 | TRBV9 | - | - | CASSVESRGSGNTIYF | TGTGCCAGCAGCGTAGAGTCCAGGGGCTCTGGAAACACCATATATTTT
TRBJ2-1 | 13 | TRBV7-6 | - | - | CASSPRWGDEQFF | TGTGCCAGCAGCCCGCGCTGGGGCGATGAGCAGTTCTTC
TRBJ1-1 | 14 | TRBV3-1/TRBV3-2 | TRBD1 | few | CASSQGAGTGVAFF | TGTGCCAGCAGCCAAGGGGCGGGGACAGGGGTGGCTTTCTTT
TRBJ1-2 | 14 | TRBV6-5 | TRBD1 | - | CASSYSTGSNGYTF | TGTGCCAGCAGTTACTCGACAGGGAGCAATGGCTACACCTTC
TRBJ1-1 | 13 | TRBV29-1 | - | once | CSVDELRNTEAFF | TGCAGCGTTGATGAGCTGAGGAACACTGAAGCTTTCTTT